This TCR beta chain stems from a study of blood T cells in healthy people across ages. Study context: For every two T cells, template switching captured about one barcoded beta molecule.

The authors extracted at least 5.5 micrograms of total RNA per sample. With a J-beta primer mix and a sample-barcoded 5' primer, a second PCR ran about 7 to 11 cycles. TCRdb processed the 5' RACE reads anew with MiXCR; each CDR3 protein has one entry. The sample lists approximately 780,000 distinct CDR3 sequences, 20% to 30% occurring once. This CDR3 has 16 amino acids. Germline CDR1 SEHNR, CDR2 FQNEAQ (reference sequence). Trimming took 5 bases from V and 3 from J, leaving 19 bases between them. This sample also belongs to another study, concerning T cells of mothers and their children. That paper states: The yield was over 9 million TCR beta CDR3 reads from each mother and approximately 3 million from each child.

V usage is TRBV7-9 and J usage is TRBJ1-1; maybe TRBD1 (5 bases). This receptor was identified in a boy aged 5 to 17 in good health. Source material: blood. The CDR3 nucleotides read TGTGCCAGCAGCCCGAGCGGGGCAGGGAAGGACACTGAAGCTTTCTTT. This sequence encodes CASSPSGAGKDTEAFF. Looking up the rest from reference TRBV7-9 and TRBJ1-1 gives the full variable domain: DTGVSQNPRHKITKRGQNVTFRCDPISEHNRLYWYRQTLGQGPEFLTYFQNEAQLEKSRLLSDRFSAERPKGSFSTLEIQRTEQGDSAMYLCASSPSGAGKDTEAFFGQGTRLTVV.